This T cell receptor beta chain comes out of a study of blood T cell repertoires in COVID-19. As for the study in general: T cells, B-cell-depleted T cells, or PBMCs provided the cDNA or gDNA that served as material.

The CDR3 is 14 amino acids. V lost 6 bases and J lost 1; bases outside the gene matches: 3. Germline V gene data show CDR1 as MNHNY and CDR2 as SVGAGI (reference sequence). TCRdb's copy holds only in-frame clones and misses some; the assay was immunoSEQ multiplex PCR. The sample holds 200,000 to 250,000 clones; approximately 82% are singletons and the top ten take over 1.5%. Sequencing used peripheral blood. This chain connects TRBV6-6 to TRBJ1-5; the match to TRBD1 covers 7 bases. This TCR was sampled from a woman aged 80 or over with acute or convalescent COVID-19. The CDR3 nucleotides are TGTGCCAGCAGAGAACAGGGGAGCAATCAGCCCCAGCATTTT. It codes for CASREQGSNQPQHF.